This entry concerns a single T cell receptor (beta chain). Its antigen is unidentified. The sample is drawn from a study of T cells in localized non-small cell lung cancer. Study observations and caveats: Because only a single region of the tumor was sequenced, heterogeneity remains possible. It was uninvolved adjacent lung that showed the highest T cell clonality, exceeding tumor.

This CDR3 spans 14 amino acids. In germline, CDR1 is SNHLY, CDR2 FYNNEI. Trimming took 4 bases from V and 1 from J, leaving 10 bases between them. Some clones are missing from TCRdb's copy, which holds only in-frame ones; the method was immunoSEQ multiplex PCR. This table has 25,000 to 35,000 clones, 80% to 90% appearing once. The clonotype comes from a male donor aged 60 or older with stage I lung adenocarcinoma. This chain links TRBV2 with TRBJ1-1; D may be TRBD1 (5 bases). Sample: peripheral blood, taken before any cancer treatment. The CDR3 DNA follows: TGTGCCAGCAGTGTTCAGGGTGGGAACACTGAAGCTTTCTTT. It is translated as CASSVQGGNTEAFF.